This T cell receptor (beta chain) is drawn from a study of T cell responses to AZD1222 COVID-19 vaccine. Findings and caveats of the study: Recipients of two AZD1222 doses showed rising Spike-specific TCR breadth and depth. Distributed over spike, vaccine-associated CD4 TCRs predominated at 160-218 and 743-854.

Some clones are missing from TCRdb's copy, which holds only in-frame ones; the method was immunoSEQ multiplex PCR. Among 90,000 to 150,000 clones listed, approximately 90% were seen once. CDR1 and CDR2 from the germline V gene are MNHEY and SVGAGI. The CDR3 covers 15 residues. Trimming shortened V by 7 bases and J by 3 bases, and 18 bases separated the two germline ends. Remarks on this clone: What it binds is not known.

This specimen was peripheral blood, taken on day 0 of AZD1222 vaccination. The TCR comes from an adult in good health. The chain is built from TRBV6-5 and TRBJ1-1; TRBD1 is a possible D gene (6 bases). This CDR3 reads CASIAPGGADTEAFF. CDR3 nucleotides: TGTGCCAGCATAGCCCCCGGGGGGGCGGACACTGAAGCTTTCTTT.